Presented here are 17 T cell receptor beta chains from one specimen sequenced in a study of T cell changes during pregnancy in multiple sclerosis (dated by TCRdb to between 2019 and 2020). Libraries were constructed by the immunoSEQ multiplex PCR assay. TCRdb mirrors the immuneACCESS table, restricted to in-frame sequences. Some clones are absent from its copies; in checked studies, under half trace to an unresolved V gene, and the reason for the others is unknown. The sample table records 100,000 or so clones; roughly 94% of these occur just once. The ten largest account for around 1.8% of the sample. This material consisted of peripheral blood, taken after pregnancy. These receptors all come from a female donor in good health, enrolled as a control in a pregnancy study.

The chain links TRBV25-1 to TRBJ2-1; TRBD2 is a possible D gene (6 bases). The CDR3 sequence is 16 residues long. Germline CDR1 is MGHDK and CDR2 is SYGVNS. Trimming cost V 6 bases and J 0 bases, with 15 bases left between them. The CDR3 nucleotides read TGTGCCAGCAGCGCTTCAGACGGGAGCTCCTACAATGAGCAGTTCTTC. Translation: CASSASDGSSYNEQFF.

This chain links TRBV2 with TRBJ2-2; D possibly corresponds to TRBD2 (5 bases). The germline CDR1 and CDR2 sequences are SNHLY and FYNNEI. The CDR3 extends over 15 amino acids. Trimming left V 8 bases short and J 4 bases short, with 17 bases between. This CDR3 reads CASAVGVGGTGELFF. As DNA, the CDR3 is TGTGCCAGCGCGGTGGGAGTAGGTGGCACCGGGGAGCTGTTTTTT. The complete variable domain, with remaining parts taken from reference TRBV2 and TRBJ2-2, reads EPEVTQTPSHQVTQMGQEVILRCVPISNHLYFYWYRQILGQKVEFLVSFYNNEISEKSEIFDDQFSVERPDGSNFTLKIRSTKLEDSAMYFCASAVGVGGTGELFFGEGSRLTVL.

The DNA for the CDR3 is TGCGCCAGCAGCGGAAAACAGGGCACTGAAGCTTTCTTT. It encodes CASSGKQGTEAFF. The rearrangement joins TRBV5-1 to TRBJ1-1, with a weak D call TRBD1 (6 bases). Trimming pared 4 bases from V and 4 bases from J, leaving 11 bases between. This CDR3 spans 13 amino acids. From germline, CDR1 is SGHRS and CDR2 YFSETQ.

The chain uses TRBV10-1 and TRBJ2-7, with 11 bases lining up with TRBD1. Trimming at V came to 6 bases and at J to 3 bases, leaving 4 bases not matched to a gene. CDR3 length equals 14 residues. Germline V gene sequence: CDR1 WNHNN, CDR2 SYGVQD (reference sequence). CDR3 in amino acids: CASRGQGANYEQYF. DNA of the CDR3: TGCGCCAGCAGAGGACAGGGGGCCAACTACGAGCAGTACTTC.

This chain uses TRBV6-5 with TRBJ1-5; D is unclear. The CDR3 sequence is 13 residues long. Germline V gene data show CDR1 as MNHEY and CDR2 as SVGAGI. V was cut by 6 bases and J by 0 bases, with 6 bases left in between. CDR3 sequence (DNA): TGTGCCAGCAGCCCGGGTAGCAATCAGCCCCAGCATTTT. Translation gives CASSPGSNQPQHF.

This chain joins TRBV6-7 and TRBJ2-6, with D perhaps TRBD2 (5 bases). TRBV6-7 is sorted into the ORF group, with uncertain function. The V end lost 0 bases, the J end lost 0 bases, and 12 bases lay between the germline ends. This CDR3 has 18 amino acids. This chain's CDR3 is CASSYSRADISGANVLTF. The CDR3 coding sequence is TGTGCCAGCAGTTACTCGAGGGCCGACATCTCTGGGGCCAACGTCCTGACTTTC.

The rearrangement links TRBV5-4 to TRBJ2-5, with 10 bases matching TRBD1. Germline V gives CDR1 SGHNT, CDR2 YYREEE (reference sequence). This CDR3 is built from 15 residues. V trimming: 2 bases; J trimming: 5 bases; junction bases outside the gene matches: 6. CDR3 sequence reads: CASSLPGQGWETQYF. Here the CDR3 DNA reads TGTGCCAGCAGCTTACCGGGACAGGGGTGGGAGACCCAGTACTTC.

Remarks on this clone: The sample contains more than one DNA sequence encoding this CDR3. The rearrangement uses TRBV29-1 and TRBJ2-5; a possible D gene is TRBD2 (5 bases). Per the germline V gene, CDR1 is SQVTM and CDR2 is ANQGSEA. The CDR3 spans 11 residues. Trimming cost V 4 bases and J 2 bases, with 5 bases left between them. The CDR3 here is CSVGLQETQYF. The CDR3 DNA reads TGCAGCGTTGGACTACAAGAGACCCAGTACTTC.

This clone has just one count. The J gene is TRBJ1-5, the V gene TRBV28; the D is unclear. CDR3 length: 15 amino acids. Germline V gene sequence: CDR1 MDHEN, CDR2 SYDVKM. The V end was cut by 5 bases, the J end by 5 bases, with 16 bases between. The CDR3 here is CASSPYGVPDQPQHF. Written as DNA, the CDR3 is TGTGCCAGCAGTCCATACGGGGTTCCGGATCAGCCCCAGCATTTT.

CDR3 protein: CASRKRREGDTGELFF. The CDR3 bases are TGTGCCAGCAGAAAGAGGCGGGAAGGAGACACCGGGGAGCTGTTTTTT. This chain connects TRBV5-4 to TRBJ2-2; D possibly corresponds to TRBD2 (6 bases). The V gene lost 5 bases and the J gene lost 3 bases, with 17 bases spanning the gap. The length of the CDR3 is 16 residues. Germline CDR1 and CDR2: SGHNT and YYREEE (reference sequence).

The chain combines TRBV4-1 with TRBJ1-5; 8 nucleotides align to TRBD1. The CDR3 has 15 residues. V shed 1 base, J shed 1 base, and the junction held 0 bases outside the gene matches. CDR1 MGHRA and CDR2 YSYEKL come from the germline V gene. The CDR3 DNA reads as TGCGCCAGCAGCCAAGGACAGGGGAGCAATCAGCCCCAGCATTTT. Its protein is CASSQGQGSNQPQHF.

The chain links TRBV6-4 to TRBJ1-5, with D possibly TRBD1 on 5 matching bases. Germline loops: CDR1 MRHNA, CDR2 SNTAGT. The CDR3 runs 16 residues. Deletions cut 6 bases from V and 0 bases from J, with 15 bases between. The CDR3 region is CASRTYGHRSNQPQHF. For the CDR3, the DNA is TGTGCCAGCAGGACCTACGGACACCGTAGCAATCAGCCCCAGCATTTT.

The gene calls are TRBV5-1 and TRBJ2-1, with 8 bases identical to TRBD1. Germline values: CDR1 SGHRS, CDR2 YFSETQ. V gave up 2 bases and J gave up 9 bases; unmatched junction bases: 10. The CDR3 length is 15 residues. The chain's CDR3 is CASSFSGQGFAEQFF. The CDR3 bases are TGCGCCAGCAGCTTTTCAGGACAGGGATTCGCTGAGCAGTTCTTC.

This clone was recorded once. J is TRBJ1-2 and V is TRBV5-6, with 7 positions matching TRBD1. Germline values: CDR1 SGHDT, CDR2 YYEEEE. The CDR3 contains 14 residues. Losses at the gene ends were 1 base for V and 5 bases for J; bases not matched to a gene: 5. The CDR3 DNA sequence: TGTGCCAGCAGCTTGTCCCGGGACAGATATGGCTACACCTTC. Its translation: CASSLSRDRYGYTF.

Of note for this clone: The sample carries other DNA sequences with the same CDR3. The chain uses TRBV5-1 and TRBJ1-1, with D perhaps matching TRBD1 (5 bases). CDR3 length: 14 residues. The germline gives CDR1 SGHRS, CDR2 YFSETQ. Trimming removed 0 bases at V and 3 bases at J, with 9 bases between. CDR3 residues: CASSLGGGDTEAFF. The CDR3 DNA is TGCGCCAGCAGCTTGGGCGGGGGTGACACTGAAGCTTTCTTT.

V is TRBV5-6 and J is TRBJ2-3; TRBD2 is a possible D gene (5 bases). V dropped 4 bases and J dropped 3 bases, with 27 bases sitting between them. Germline loops: CDR1 SGHDT, CDR2 YYEEEE. The length of the CDR3 is 19 residues. CDR3 sequence (DNA): TGTGCCAGCAGCGTGTCAAAGTGGCGGGTGCCAGCTCAAACAGATACGCAGTATTTT. Its protein product is CASSVSKWRVPAQTDTQYF.

The chain is built from TRBV6-5 and TRBJ2-7, with 7 bases lining up with TRBD2. Trimming cost V 5 bases and J 3 bases; bases outside gene matches: 10. Per germline, CDR1 MNHEY and CDR2 SVGAGI. The CDR3 sequence is 15 residues long. The CDR3: CASSQPTRGVYEQYF. Here the CDR3 DNA reads TGTGCCAGCAGTCAACCCACTCGGGGGGTCTACGAGCAGTACTTC.